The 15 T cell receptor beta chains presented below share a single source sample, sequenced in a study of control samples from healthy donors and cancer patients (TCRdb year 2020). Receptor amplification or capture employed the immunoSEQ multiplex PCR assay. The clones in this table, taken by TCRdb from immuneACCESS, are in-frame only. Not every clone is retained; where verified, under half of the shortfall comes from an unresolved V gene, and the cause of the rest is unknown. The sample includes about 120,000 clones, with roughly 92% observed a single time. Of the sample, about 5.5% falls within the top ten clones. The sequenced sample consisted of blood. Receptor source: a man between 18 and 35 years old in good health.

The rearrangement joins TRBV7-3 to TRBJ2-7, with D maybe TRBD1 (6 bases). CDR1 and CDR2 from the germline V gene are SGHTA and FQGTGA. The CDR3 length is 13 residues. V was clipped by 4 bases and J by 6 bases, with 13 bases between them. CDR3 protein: CASSSQGGIEQYF. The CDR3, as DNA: TGTGCCAGCAGCTCTCAAGGGGGAATCGAGCAGTACTTC.

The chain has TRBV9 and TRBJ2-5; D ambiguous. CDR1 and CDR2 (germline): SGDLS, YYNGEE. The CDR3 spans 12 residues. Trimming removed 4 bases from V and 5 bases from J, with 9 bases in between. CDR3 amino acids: CASSIDQETQYF. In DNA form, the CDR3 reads TGTGCCAGCAGCATCGATCAGGAGACCCAGTACTTC.

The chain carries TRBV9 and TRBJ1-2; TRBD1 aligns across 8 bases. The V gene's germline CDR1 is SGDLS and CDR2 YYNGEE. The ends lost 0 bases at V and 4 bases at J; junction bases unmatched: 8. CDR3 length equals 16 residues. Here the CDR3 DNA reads TGTGCCAGCAGCGTAGGTAGCGGACAGGGTGCCTATGGCTACACCTTC. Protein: CASSVGSGQGAYGYTF.

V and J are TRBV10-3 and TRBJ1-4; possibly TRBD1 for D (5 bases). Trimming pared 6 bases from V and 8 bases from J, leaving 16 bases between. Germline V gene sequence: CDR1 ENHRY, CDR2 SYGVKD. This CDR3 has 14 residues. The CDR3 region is CAIRGTGRGEKLFF. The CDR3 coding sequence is TGTGCCATCAGGGGAACCGGTAGGGGCGAAAAACTGTTTTTT.

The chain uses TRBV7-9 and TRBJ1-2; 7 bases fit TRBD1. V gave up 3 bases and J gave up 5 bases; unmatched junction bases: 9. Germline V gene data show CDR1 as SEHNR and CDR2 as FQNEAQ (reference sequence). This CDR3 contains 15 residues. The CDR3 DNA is TGTGCCAGCAGCTTGGACAGGTCCGCTGTTTATGGCTACACCTTC. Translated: CASSLDRSAVYGYTF.

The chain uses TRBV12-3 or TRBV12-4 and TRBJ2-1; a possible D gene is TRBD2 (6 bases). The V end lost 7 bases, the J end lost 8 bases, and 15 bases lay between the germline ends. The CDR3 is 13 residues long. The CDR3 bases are TGTGCCAGCACCTTGGGGGGTGTGGATGAGCAGTTCTTC. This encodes CASTLGGVDEQFF.

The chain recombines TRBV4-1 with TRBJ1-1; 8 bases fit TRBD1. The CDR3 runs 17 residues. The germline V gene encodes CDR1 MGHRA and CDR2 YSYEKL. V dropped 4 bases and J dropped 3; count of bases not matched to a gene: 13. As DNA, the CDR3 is TGCGCCAGCAGCCGCTTACCAGGGGGCGCAACGGACACTGAAGCTTTCTTT. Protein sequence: CASSRLPGGATDTEAFF.

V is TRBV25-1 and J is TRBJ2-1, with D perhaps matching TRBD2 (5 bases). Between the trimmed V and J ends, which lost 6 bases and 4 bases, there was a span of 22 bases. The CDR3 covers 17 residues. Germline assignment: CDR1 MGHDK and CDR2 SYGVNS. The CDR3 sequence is CASRPTGLLQRYNEQFF. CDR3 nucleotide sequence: TGTGCCAGCAGACCCACCGGACTTTTGCAAAGGTACAATGAGCAGTTCTTC.

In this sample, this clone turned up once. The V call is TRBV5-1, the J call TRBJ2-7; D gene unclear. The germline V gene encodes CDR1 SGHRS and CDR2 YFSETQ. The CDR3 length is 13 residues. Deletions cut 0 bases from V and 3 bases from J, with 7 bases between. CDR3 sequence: CASSLEGSYEQYF. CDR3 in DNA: TGCGCCAGCAGCTTGGAGGGCAGCTACGAGCAGTACTTC.

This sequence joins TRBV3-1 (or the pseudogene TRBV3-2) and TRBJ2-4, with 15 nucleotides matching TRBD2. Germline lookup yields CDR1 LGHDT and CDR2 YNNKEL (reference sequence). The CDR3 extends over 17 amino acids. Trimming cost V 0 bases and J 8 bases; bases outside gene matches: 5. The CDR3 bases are TGTGCCAGCAGCCAAGACCCTGGGACTAGCGGGGGGCACATTCAGTACTTC. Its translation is CASSQDPGTSGGHIQYF.

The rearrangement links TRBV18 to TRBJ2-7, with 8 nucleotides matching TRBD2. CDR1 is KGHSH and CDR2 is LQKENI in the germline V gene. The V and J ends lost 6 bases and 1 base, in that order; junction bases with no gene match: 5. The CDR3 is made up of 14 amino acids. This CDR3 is CASSRGGESYEQYF. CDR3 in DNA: TGTGCCAGCTCCCGGGGGGGGGAATCCTACGAGCAGTACTTC.

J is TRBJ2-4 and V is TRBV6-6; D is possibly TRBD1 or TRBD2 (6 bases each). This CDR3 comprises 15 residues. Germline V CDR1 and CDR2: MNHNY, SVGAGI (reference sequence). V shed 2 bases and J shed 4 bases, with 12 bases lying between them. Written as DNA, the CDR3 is TGTGCCAGCAGTTACCCGGGGGCCCCTAAAAACATTCAGTACTTC. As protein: CASSYPGAPKNIQYF.

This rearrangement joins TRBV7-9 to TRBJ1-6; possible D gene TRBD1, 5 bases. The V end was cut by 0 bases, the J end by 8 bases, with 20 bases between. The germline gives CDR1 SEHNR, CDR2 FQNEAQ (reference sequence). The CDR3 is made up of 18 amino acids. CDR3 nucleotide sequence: TGTGCCAGCAGCTTAGCGCGGGTTGGGAACAGGAGATATTCACCCCTCCACTTT. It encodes CASSLARVGNRRYSPLHF.

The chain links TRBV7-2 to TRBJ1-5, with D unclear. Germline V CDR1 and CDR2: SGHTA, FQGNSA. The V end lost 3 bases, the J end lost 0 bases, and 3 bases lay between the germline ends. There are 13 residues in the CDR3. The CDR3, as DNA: TGTGCCAGCAGCTTGGATAGCAATCAGCCCCAGCATTTT. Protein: CASSLDSNQPQHF.

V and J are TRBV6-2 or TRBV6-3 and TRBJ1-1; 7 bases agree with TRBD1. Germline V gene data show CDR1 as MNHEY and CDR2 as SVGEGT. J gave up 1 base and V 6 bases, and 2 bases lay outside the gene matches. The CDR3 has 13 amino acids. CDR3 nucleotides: TGTGCCAGCAGCGACAGGGAGAACACTGAAGCTTTCTTT. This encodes CASSDRENTEAFF.